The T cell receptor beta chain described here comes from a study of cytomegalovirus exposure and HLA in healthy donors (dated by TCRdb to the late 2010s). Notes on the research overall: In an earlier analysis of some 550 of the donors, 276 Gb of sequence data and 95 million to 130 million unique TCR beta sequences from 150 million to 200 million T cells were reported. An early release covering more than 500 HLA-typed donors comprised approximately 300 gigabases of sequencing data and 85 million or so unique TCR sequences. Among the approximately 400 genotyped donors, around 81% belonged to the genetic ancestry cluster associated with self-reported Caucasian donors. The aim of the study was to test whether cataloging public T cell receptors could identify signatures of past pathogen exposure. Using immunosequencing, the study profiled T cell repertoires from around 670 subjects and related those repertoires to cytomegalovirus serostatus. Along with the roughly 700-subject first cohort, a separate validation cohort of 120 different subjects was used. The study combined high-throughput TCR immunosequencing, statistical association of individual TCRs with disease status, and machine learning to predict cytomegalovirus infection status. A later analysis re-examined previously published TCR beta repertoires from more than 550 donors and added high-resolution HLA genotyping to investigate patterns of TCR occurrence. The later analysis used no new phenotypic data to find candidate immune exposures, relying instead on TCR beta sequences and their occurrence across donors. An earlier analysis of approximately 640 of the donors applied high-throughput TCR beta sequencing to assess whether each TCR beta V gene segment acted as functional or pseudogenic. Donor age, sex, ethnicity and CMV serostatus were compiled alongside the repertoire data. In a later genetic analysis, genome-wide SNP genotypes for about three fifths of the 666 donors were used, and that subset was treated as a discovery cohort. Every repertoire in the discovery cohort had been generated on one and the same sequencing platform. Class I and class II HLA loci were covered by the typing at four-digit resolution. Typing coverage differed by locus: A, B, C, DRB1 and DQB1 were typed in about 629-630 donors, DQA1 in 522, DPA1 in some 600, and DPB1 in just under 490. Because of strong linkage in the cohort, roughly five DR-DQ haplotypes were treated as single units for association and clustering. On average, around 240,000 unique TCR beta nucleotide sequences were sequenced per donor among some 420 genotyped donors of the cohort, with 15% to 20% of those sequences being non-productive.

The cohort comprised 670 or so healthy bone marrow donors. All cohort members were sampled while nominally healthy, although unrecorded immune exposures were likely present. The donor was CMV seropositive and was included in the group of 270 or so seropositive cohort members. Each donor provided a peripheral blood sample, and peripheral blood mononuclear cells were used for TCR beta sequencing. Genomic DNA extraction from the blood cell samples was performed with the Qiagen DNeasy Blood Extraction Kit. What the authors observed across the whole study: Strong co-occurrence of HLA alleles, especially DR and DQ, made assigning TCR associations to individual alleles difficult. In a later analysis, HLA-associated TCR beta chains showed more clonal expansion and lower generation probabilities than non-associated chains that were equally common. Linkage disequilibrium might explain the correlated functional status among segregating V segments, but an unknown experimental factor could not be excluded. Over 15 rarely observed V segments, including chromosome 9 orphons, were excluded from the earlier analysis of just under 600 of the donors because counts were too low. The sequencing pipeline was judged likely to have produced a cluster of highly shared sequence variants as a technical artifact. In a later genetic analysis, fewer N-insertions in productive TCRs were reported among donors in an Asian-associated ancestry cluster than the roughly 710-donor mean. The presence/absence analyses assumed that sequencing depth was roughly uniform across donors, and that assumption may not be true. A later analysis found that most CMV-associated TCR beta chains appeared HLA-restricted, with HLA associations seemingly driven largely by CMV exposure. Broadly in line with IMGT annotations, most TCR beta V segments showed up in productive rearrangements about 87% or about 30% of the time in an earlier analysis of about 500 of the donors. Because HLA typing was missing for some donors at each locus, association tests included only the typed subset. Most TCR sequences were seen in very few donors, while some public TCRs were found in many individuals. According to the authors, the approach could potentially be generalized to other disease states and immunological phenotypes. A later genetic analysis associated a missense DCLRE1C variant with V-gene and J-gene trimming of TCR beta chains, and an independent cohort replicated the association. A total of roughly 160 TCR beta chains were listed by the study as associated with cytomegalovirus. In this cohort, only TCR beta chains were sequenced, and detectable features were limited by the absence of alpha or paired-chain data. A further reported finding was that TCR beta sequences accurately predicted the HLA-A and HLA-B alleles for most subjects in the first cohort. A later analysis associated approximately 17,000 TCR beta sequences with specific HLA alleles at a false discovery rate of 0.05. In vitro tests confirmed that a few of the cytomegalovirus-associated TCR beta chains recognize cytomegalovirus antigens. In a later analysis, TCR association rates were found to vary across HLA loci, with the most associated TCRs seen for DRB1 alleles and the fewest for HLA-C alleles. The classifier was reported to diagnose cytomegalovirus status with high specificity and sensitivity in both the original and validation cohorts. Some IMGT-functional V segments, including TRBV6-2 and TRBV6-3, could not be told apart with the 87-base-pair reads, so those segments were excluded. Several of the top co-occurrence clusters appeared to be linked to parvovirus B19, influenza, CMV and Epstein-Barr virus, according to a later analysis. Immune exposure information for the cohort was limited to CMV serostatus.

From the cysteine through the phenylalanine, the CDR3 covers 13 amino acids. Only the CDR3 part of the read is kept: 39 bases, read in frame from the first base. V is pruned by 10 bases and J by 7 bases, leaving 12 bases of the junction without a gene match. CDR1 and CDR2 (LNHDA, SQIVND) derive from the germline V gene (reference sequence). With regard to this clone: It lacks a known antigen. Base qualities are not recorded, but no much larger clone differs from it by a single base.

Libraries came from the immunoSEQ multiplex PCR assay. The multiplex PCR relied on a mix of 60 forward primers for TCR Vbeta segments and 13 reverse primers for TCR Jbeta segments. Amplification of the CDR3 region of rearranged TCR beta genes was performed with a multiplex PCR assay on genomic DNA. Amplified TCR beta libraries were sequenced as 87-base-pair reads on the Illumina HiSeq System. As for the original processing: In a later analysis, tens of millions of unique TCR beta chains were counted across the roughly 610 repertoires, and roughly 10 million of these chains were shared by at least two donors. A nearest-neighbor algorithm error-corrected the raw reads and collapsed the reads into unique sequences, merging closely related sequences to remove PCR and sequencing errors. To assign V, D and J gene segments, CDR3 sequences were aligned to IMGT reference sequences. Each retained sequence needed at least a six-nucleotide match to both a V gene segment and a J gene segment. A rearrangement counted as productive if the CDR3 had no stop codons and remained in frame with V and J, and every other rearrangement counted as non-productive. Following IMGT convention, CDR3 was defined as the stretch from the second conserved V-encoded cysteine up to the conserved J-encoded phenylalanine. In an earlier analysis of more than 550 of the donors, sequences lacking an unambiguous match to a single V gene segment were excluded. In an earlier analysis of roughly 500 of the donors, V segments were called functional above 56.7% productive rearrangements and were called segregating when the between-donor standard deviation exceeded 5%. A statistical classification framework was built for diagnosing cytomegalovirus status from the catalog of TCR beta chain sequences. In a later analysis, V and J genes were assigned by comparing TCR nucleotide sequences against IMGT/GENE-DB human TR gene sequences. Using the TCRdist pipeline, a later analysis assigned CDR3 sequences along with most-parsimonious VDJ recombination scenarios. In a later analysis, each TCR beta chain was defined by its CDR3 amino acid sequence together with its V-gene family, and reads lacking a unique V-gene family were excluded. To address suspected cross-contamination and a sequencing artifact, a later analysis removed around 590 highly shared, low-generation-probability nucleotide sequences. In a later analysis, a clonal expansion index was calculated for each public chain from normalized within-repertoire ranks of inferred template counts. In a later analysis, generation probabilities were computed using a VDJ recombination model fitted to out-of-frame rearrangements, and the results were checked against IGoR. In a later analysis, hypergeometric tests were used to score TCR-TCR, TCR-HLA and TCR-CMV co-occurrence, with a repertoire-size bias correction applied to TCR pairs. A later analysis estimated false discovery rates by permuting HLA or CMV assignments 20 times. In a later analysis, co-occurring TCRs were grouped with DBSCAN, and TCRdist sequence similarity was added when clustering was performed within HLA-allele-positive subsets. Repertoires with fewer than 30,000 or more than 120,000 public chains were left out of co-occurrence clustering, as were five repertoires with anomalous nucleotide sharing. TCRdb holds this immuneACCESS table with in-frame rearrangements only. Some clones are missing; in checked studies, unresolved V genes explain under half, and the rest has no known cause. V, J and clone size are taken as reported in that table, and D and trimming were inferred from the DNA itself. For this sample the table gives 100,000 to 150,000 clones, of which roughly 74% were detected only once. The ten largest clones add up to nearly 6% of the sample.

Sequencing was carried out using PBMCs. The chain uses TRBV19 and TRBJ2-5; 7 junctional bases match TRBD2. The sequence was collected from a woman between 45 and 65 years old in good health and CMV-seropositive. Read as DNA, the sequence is TGTGCCACGACTAGCCTTGACGTGGGGACCCAGTACTTC. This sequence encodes CATTSLDVGTQYF.